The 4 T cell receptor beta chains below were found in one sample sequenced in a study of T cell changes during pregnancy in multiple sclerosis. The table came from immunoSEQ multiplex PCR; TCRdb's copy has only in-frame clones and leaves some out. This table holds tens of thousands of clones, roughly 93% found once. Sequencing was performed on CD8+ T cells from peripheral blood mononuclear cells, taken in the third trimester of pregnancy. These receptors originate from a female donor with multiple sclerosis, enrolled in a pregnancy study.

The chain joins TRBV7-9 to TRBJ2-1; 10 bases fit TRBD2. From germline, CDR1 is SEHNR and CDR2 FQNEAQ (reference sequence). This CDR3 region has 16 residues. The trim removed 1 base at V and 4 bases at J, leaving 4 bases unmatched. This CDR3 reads CASSLVLAGSYNEQFF. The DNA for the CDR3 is TGTGCCAGCAGCTTAGTACTAGCGGGATCGTACAATGAGCAGTTCTTC.

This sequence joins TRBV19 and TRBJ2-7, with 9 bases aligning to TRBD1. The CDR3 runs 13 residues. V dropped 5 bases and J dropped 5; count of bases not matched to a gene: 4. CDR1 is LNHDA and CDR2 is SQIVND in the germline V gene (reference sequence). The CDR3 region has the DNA TGTGCCAGTAGTTTCGGGACAGGGAACGAGCAGTACTTC. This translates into CASSFGTGNEQYF.

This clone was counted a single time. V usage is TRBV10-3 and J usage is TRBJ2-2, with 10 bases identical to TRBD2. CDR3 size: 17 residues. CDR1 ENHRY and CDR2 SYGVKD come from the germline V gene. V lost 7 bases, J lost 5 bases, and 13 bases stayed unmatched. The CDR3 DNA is TGTGCCATCAAGGGGCTAGCGGGAGTAAGCGGAACCGGGGAGCTGTTTTTT. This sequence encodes CAIKGLAGVSGTGELFF.

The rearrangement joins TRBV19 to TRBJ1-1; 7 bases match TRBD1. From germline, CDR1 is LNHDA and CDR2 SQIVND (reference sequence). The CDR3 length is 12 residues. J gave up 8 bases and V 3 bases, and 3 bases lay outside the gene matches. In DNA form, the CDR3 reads TGTGCCAGTAGTATGATCAGGGGGGAAGCTTTCTTT. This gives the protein CASSMIRGEAFF.